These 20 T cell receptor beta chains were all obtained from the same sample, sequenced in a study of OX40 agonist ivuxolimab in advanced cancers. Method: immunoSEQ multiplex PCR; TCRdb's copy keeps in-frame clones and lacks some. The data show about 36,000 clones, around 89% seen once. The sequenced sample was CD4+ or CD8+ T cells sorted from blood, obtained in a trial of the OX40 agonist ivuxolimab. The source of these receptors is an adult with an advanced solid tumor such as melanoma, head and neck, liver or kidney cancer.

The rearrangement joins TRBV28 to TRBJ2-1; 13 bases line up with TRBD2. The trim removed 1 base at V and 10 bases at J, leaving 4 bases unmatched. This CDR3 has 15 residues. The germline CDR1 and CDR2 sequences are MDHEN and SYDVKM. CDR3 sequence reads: CASSLSGLAGQEQFF. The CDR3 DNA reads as TGTGCCAGCAGTTTATCGGGACTAGCGGGGCAAGAGCAGTTCTTC.

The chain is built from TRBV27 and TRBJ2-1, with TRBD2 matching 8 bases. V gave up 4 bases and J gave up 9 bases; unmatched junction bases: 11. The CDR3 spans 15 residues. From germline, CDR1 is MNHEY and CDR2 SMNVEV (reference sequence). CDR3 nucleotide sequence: TGTGCCAGCAGTTACCCGGGACTAGAATTTGGTGAGCAGTTCTTC. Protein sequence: CASSYPGLEFGEQFF.

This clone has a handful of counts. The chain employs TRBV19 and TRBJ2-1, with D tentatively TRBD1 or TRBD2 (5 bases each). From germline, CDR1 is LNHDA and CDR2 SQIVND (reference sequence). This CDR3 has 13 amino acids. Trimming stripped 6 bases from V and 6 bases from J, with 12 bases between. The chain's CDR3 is CASRRDGPNEQFF. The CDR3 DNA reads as TGTGCCAGTAGAAGGGACGGACCCAATGAGCAGTTCTTC.

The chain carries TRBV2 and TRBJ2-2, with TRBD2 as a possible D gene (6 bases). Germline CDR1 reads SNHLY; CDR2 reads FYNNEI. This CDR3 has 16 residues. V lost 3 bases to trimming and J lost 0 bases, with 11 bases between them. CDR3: CASSEAGPANTGELFF. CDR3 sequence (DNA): TGTGCCAGCAGTGAGGCGGGACCTGCGAACACCGGGGAGCTGTTTTTT.

CDR3 region: CASSLEGTSGSGETQYF. The CDR3 DNA reads as TGTGCCAGCAGTTTGGAGGGGACTAGCGGGAGTGGAGAGACCCAGTACTTC. The chain has TRBV27 and TRBJ2-5, with 14 positions matching TRBD2. The V gene's germline CDR1 is MNHEY and CDR2 SMNVEV (reference sequence). The CDR3 has 17 residues. The junction had 7 bases not matched to a gene; V was cut back by 3 bases and J by 4 bases.

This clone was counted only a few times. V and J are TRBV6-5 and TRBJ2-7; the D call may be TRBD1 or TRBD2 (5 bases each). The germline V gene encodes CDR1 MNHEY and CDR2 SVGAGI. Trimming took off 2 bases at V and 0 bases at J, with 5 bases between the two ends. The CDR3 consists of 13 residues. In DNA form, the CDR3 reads TGTGCCAGCAGTTACGGGGGCTCCTACGAGCAGTACTTC. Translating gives CASSYGGSYEQYF.

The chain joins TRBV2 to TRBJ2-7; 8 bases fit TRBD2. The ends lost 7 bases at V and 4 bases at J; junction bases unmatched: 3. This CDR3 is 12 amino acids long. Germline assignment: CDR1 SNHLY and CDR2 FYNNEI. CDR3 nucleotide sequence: TGTGCCAGCAAGGGCGGGAGGTACGAGCAGTACTTC. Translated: CASKGGRYEQYF.

The CDR3 nucleotides read TGTGCCAGCAGCTTGGGAGTGGACAGGACATACGAGCAGTACTTC. Encoded protein: CASSLGVDRTYEQYF. The chain is built from TRBV5-4 and TRBJ2-7, with 7 bases matching TRBD1. The J segment lost 4 bases and the V segment lost 0 bases, leaving 7 bases of the junction unmatched. CDR3 length equals 15 residues. Germline CDR1 is SGHNT and CDR2 is YYREEE (reference sequence). The full variable domain, with the rest looked up from reference TRBV5-4 and TRBJ2-7, is ETGVTQSPTHLIKTRGQQVTLRCSSQSGHNTVSWYQQALGQGPQFIFQYYREEENGRGNFPPRFSGLQFPNYSSELNVNALELDDSALYLCASSLGVDRTYEQYFGPGTRLTVT.

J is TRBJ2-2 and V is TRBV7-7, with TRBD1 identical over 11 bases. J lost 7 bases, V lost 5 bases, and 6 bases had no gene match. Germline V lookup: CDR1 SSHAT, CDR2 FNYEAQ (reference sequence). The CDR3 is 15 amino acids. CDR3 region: CASSVDRGHSGELFF. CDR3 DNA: TGTGCCAGCAGCGTGGACAGGGGGCATAGCGGGGAGCTGTTTTTT.

The CDR3 loop is CASSKGRCRGTSYEQYF. DNA for the CDR3: TGTGCCAGCAGCAAAGGCAGATGCCGGGGAACTTCCTACGAGCAGTACTTC. The J gene is TRBJ2-7, the V gene TRBV21-1; the listed D gene, TRBD2, was not tested against the DNA. TRBV21-1 is a known pseudogene. This CDR3 is built from 17 residues.

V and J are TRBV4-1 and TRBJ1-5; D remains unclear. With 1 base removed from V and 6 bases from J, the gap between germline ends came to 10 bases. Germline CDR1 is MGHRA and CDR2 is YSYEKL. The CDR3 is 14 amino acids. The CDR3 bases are TGCGCCAGCAGCCAAGGGGGTTACGGTCAGCCCCAGCATTTT. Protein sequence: CASSQGGYGQPQHF.

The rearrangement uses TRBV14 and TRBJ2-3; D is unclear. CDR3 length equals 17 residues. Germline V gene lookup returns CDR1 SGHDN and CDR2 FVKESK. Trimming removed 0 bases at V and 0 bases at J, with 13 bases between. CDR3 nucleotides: TGTGCCAGCAGCCAAGATCTAATACGCCCTAGCACAGATACGCAGTATTTT. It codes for CASSQDLIRPSTDTQYF.

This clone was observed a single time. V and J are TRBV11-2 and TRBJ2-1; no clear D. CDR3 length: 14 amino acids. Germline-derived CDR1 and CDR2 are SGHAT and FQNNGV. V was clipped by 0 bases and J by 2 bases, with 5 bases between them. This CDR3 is CASSLDAAYNEQFF. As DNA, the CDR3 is TGTGCCAGCAGCTTAGATGCTGCCTACAATGAGCAGTTCTTC.

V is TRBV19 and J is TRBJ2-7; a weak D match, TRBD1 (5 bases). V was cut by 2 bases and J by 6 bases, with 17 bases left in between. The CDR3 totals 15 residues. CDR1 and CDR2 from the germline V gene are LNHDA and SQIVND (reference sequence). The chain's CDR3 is CASSIINSGHVEQYF. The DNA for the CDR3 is TGTGCCAGTAGTATAATTAATTCCGGACACGTCGAGCAGTACTTC.

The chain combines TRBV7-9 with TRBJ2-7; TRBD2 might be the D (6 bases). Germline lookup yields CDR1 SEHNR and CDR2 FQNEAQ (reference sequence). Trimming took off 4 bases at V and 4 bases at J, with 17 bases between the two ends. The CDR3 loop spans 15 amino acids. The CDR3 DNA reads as TGTGCCAGCAGCTACCGGGACTTTCGCTTTTACGAGCAGTACTTC. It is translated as CASSYRDFRFYEQYF.

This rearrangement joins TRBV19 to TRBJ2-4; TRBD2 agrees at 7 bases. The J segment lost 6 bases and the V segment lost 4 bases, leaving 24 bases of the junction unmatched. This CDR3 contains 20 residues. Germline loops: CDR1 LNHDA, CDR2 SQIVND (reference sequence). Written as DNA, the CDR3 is TGTGCCAGTAGTAACAAAAACCTCGGGGACTACCCAGTGCCTTTAAACATTCAGTACTTC. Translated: CASSNKNLGDYPVPLNIQYF.

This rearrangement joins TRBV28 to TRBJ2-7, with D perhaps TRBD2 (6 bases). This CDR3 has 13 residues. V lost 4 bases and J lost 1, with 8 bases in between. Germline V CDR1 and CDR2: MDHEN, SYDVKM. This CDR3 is CASSSGSSYEQYF. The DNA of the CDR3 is TGTGCCAGCAGTTCCGGGAGTTCCTACGAGCAGTACTTC.

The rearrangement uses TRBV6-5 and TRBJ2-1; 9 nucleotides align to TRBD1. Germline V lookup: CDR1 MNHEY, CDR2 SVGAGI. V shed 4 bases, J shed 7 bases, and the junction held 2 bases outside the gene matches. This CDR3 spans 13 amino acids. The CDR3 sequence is CASSFGTGNEQFF. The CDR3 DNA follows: TGTGCCAGCAGTTTCGGGACAGGGAATGAGCAGTTCTTC.

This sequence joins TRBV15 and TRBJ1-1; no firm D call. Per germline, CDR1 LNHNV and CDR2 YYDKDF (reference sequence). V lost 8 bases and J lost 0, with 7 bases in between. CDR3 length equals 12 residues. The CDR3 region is CATVTVNTEAFF. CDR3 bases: TGTGCCACCGTCACAGTGAACACTGAAGCTTTCTTT.

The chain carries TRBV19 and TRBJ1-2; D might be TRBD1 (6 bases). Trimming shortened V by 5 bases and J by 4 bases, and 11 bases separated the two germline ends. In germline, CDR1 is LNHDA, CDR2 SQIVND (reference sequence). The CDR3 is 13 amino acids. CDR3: CASSPGQIYGYTF. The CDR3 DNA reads TGTGCCAGTAGTCCCGGACAGATCTATGGCTACACCTTC.